This T cell receptor beta chain was sequenced in a study of blood T cell repertoires in COVID-19. Using immunoSEQ multiplex PCR, the repertoire was profiled, and TCRdb retains in-frame clones only, with some absent. Among 150,000 to 250,000 clones listed, roughly 94% were seen once. The V and J ends lost 3 bases and 5 bases, in that order; junction bases with no gene match: 7. CDR1 is LNHDA, CDR2 SQIVND, per germline (reference sequence). The CDR3 loop spans 15 amino acids. Material: peripheral blood. V is TRBV19 and J is TRBJ2-1; 7 nucleotides agree with TRBD2. This sequence originates from a man aged 25 to 40 with COVID-19, enrolled during active disease. This CDR3 reads CASSIQGGRNNEQFF. CDR3 DNA: TGTGCCAGTAGTATCCAGGGAGGGCGTAACAATGAGCAGTTCTTC.